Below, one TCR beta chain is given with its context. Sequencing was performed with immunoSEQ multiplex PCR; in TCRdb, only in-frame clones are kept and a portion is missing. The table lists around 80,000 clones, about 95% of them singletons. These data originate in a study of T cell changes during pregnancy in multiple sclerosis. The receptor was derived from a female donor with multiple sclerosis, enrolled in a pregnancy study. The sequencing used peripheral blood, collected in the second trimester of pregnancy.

The CDR3 here is CAFPGEAGYTF. The DNA for the CDR3 is TGTGCCTTTCCCGGGGAAGCTGGCTACACCTTC. The chain recombines TRBV30 with TRBJ1-2, with D unresolved. The CDR3 sequence is 11 residues long. V lost 7 bases and J 7 bases, leaving 13 bases between the germline ends. Germline CDR1 reads GTSNPN; CDR2 reads SVGIG (reference sequence).